The next 5 T cell receptor beta chains were all read from a single sample in a study of blood T cell repertoires in COVID-19. Sequenced by immunoSEQ multiplex PCR; TCRdb stores in-frame clones only, minus some. This table has approximately 440,000 clones, around 87% appearing once. Sequenced material: PBMCs or T cells enriched from blood (not recorded which). The receptors shown here come from a woman between 18 and 29 years old who had recovered from COVID-19.

The J gene is TRBJ1-1, the V gene TRBV28; D is possibly TRBD1 (5 bases). This CDR3 has 15 residues. The germline gives CDR1 MDHEN, CDR2 SYDVKM. V was pared by 4 bases and J by 5 bases, with 17 bases between. The CDR3 nucleotides read TGTGCCAGCAGTTCGGGGGGACGGGAGGGGACTGAAGCTTTCTTT. Its translation: CASSSGGREGTEAFF. The full variable domain, rest sourced from reference TRBV28 and TRBJ1-1, is DVKVTQSSRYLVKRTGEKVFLECVQDMDHENMFWYRQDPGLGLRLIYFSYDVKMKEKGDIPEGYSVSREKKERFSLILESASTNQTSMYLCASSSGGREGTEAFFGQGTRLTVV.

This chain links TRBV28 with TRBJ2-7; D is unclear. This CDR3 region has 11 residues. V lost 6 bases and J 5 bases, leaving 8 bases between the germline ends. The germline V gene has CDR1 MDHEN and CDR2 SYDVKM. The CDR3 nucleotides read TGTGCCAGCAGCCCACGAGACGAGCAGTACTTC. Protein: CASSPRDEQYF.

The table lists this clone with a count of one. The genes are TRBV11-2 and TRBJ2-1, with D unresolved. V was cut by 1 base and J by 4 bases, with 5 bases left in between. Germline V gene lookup returns CDR1 SGHAT and CDR2 FQNNGV. The CDR3 has 13 amino acids. The CDR3 reads CASSLVRYNEQFF. The CDR3 DNA follows: TGTGCCAGCAGCTTAGTCAGATACAATGAGCAGTTCTTC.

This rearrangement joins TRBV29-1 to TRBJ2-7, with D possibly TRBD2 on 6 matching bases. The V and J ends lost 5 bases and 6 bases respectively, with 14 bases between them. CDR1 is SQVTM and CDR2 is ANQGSEA in the germline V gene. CDR3 size: 12 residues. CDR3 nucleotide sequence: TGCAGCGTTAAAGGTCTGGGGGGCGAGCAGTACTTC. It translates to CSVKGLGGEQYF.

This sequence joins TRBV6-5 and TRBJ1-2; 12 bases are shared with TRBD1. V trimming: 6 bases; J trimming: 8 bases; junction bases outside the gene matches: 7. Germline V gene data show CDR1 as MNHEY and CDR2 as SVGAGI. The CDR3 is 14 amino acids. CDR3: CASSRDRGLGGYTF. As DNA, the CDR3 is TGTGCCAGCAGCCGGGACAGGGGGCTAGGAGGCTACACCTTC.